This TCR beta chain was recorded in a study of naive and memory T cell subsets. CDR1 MRHNA and CDR2 SNTAGT come from the germline V gene. The V gene lost 6 bases and the J gene lost 8 bases, with 8 bases spanning the gap. The CDR3 has 11 amino acids. CD8 T cells were positively selected from what remained after CD4 positive selection. On this clonotype: Its antigen is unknown.

Study conclusions and caveats: Clonotypes are single alpha or beta chains, not paired receptors. Over 85% of naive TCR sequences appeared only once after error correction, unlike memory subsets.

Two oligonucleotides, mixed equimolar, formed the beta constant-region primer covering TRBC1 and TRBC2. The ligated cDNA underwent four PCR rounds using SP2 and nested alpha and beta constant-region primers. TCRdb independently ran MiXCR on the UMI-ligation and nested PCR reads; one entry per CDR3 protein. The data contain about 23,000 distinct CDR3 sequences, about 10% of them singletons. The origin of this receptor is a human donor in good health. The sample was central memory CD8+ T cells from blood. This chain connects TRBV6-4 to TRBJ1-5; no definite D call. The CDR3 DNA reads TGTGCCAGCAGCCGTGGAGAGCCCCAGCATTTT. It yields the protein CASSRGEPQHF.